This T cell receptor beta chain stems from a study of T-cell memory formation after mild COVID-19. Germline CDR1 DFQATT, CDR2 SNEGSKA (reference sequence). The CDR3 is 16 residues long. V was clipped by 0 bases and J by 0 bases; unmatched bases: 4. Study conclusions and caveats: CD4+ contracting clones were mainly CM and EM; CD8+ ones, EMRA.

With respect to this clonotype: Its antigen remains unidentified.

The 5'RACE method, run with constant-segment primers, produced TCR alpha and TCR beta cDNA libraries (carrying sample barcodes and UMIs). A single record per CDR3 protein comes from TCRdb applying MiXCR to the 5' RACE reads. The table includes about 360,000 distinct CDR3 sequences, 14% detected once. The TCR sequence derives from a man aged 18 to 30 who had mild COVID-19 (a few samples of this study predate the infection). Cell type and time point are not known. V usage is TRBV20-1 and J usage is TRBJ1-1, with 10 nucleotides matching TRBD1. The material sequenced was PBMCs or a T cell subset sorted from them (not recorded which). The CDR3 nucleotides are TGCAGTGCTAGAGATAAGGGACAGGGGTTGAACACTGAAGCTTTCTTT. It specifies CSARDKGQGLNTEAFF.